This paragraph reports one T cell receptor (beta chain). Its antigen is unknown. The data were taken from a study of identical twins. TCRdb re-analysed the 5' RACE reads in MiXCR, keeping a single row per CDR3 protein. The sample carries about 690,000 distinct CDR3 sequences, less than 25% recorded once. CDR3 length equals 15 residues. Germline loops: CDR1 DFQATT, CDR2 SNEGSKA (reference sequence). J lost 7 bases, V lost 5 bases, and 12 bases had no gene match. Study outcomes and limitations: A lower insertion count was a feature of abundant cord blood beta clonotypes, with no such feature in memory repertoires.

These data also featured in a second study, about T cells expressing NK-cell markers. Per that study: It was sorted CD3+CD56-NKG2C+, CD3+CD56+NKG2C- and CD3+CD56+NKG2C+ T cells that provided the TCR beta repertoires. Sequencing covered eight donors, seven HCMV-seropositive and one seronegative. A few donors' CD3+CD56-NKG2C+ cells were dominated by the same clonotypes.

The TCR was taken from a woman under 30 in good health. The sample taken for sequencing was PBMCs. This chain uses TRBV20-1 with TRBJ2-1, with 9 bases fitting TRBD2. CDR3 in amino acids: CSASTPGLADNEQFF. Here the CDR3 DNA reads TGCAGTGCTTCCACTCCGGGACTAGCTGATAATGAGCAGTTCTTC.